Below are 30 T cell receptor beta chains sequenced from a single sample in a study of CD8 T cells in Susac syndrome. With random hexamers, about 0.5 to 1 ug RNA was reverse transcribed. TCRdb used MiXCR to reprocess the immunoSEQ multiplex PCR reads, holding one entry per CDR3 protein. The table shows about 190,000 distinct CDR3 sequences, with approximately 95% occurring only once. The sample was CD8+ T cells from PBMCs. The receptors come from a human donor with Susac syndrome.

The chain couples TRBV29-1 to TRBJ2-5; perhaps TRBD2 as D (5 bases). V was shortened by 3 bases and J by 2 bases, with 19 bases between the two germline ends. Looked up from germline, CDR1 is SQVTM and CDR2 is ANQGSEA. This CDR3 has 16 residues. Here the CDR3 DNA reads TGCAGCGTTGACGGGATTGGCCCTGGGCGGCAAGAGACCCAGTACTTC. It codes for CSVDGIGPGRQETQYF.

This chain's CDR3 is CSAIGTGGYQPQHF. CDR3 DNA sequence: TGCAGTGCTATCGGGACAGGGGGCTATCAGCCCCAGCATTTT. This chain joins TRBV20-1 and TRBJ1-5; TRBD1 matches 12 bases. Unmatched junction bases numbered 3, after V lost 4 bases and J lost 5 bases. The CDR3 consists of 14 residues. The germline V gene encodes CDR1 DFQATT and CDR2 SNEGSKA (reference sequence).

The table lists this clonotype with a count of one. The chain is built from TRBV13 and TRBJ2-7; 13 positions match TRBD2. Germline trimming cut 4 bases from V and 4 bases from J; bases unmatched to any gene: 10. The CDR3 is made up of 17 amino acids. The germline V gene has CDR1 PRHDT and CDR2 FYEKMQ (reference sequence). The chain's CDR3 is CASSSGLAGPDIYEQYF. The CDR3 DNA reads as TGTGCCAGCAGCTCGGGACTAGCGGGACCGGATATTTACGAGCAGTACTTC.

This chain joins TRBV6-5 and TRBJ1-3, with D possibly being TRBD1 (6 bases). Germline loops: CDR1 MNHEY, CDR2 SVGAGI. The V end lost 0 bases, the J end lost 4 bases, and 19 bases lay between the germline ends. The CDR3 totals 18 residues. CDR3 nucleotide sequence: TGTGCCAGCAGTTACTCGTTCCTCGGGGGGCGCACGGGAAACACCATATATTTT. Protein sequence: CASSYSFLGGRTGNTIYF.

This clonotype has just one count. This chain uses TRBV9 with TRBJ2-1; TRBD2 matches 9 bases. The CDR3 is made up of 14 amino acids. Germline V gives CDR1 SGDLS, CDR2 YYNGEE. V was pared by 3 bases and J by 9 bases, with 7 bases of the junction left unmatched. CDR3 residues: CASSAVAGVSEQFF. The DNA of the CDR3 is TGTGCCAGCAGCGCCGTAGCGGGGGTTAGTGAGCAGTTCTTC.

This chain links TRBV29-1 with TRBJ2-3, with D possibly being TRBD2 (5 bases). This CDR3 contains 13 residues. Trimming took off 6 bases at V and 0 bases at J, with 10 bases between the two ends. Per the germline V gene, CDR1 is SQVTM and CDR2 is ANQGSEA. CDR3 coding DNA: TGCAGCGTCCCTGGGGAGAGCACAGATACGCAGTATTTT. It is translated as CSVPGESTDTQYF.

The chain recombines TRBV28 with TRBJ2-2, with 7 bases lining up with TRBD1. V lost 6 bases, J lost 6 bases, and 10 bases stayed unmatched. The CDR3 spans 15 residues. CDR1 is MDHEN, CDR2 SYDVKM, per germline. For the CDR3, the DNA is TGTGCCAGCAGGTATCCCCCTACAGGGGCCGGGGAGCTGTTTTTT. Translated: CASRYPPTGAGELFF.

This CDR3 is CAWNSQGYTEAFF. The CDR3 DNA is TGTGCCTGGAATTCACAGGGATACACTGAAGCTTTCTTT. V and J are TRBV30 and TRBJ1-1, with D perhaps matching TRBD1 (6 bases). Trimming removed 4 bases from V and 3 bases from J, with 12 bases in between. The germline V gene has CDR1 GTSNPN and CDR2 SVGIG (reference sequence). The CDR3 is made up of 13 amino acids.

The CDR3 coding sequence is TGTGCCAGCAGCCATGAGGGGGGCAAGCAGTACTTC. Its translation is CASSHEGGKQYF. The chain combines TRBV14 with TRBJ2-7; D tentatively reads TRBD1 or TRBD2 (6 bases each). CDR1 is SGHDN, CDR2 FVKESK, per germline. V was trimmed by 3 bases and J by 8 bases, leaving 11 bases between them. This CDR3 is 12 amino acids long. Complete variable domain (other parts from reference TRBV14 and TRBJ2-7): EAGVTQFPSHSVIEKGQTVTLRCDPISGHDNLYWYRRVMGKEIKFLLHFVKESKQDESGMPNNRFLAERTGGTYSTLKVQPAELEDSGVYFCASSHEGGKQYFGPGTRLTVT.

V usage is TRBV2 and J usage is TRBJ1-1; D unresolved. Germline CDR1 is SNHLY and CDR2 is FYNNEI. V shed 10 bases and J shed 1 base, with 13 bases lying between them. The CDR3 spans 13 residues. The CDR3 nucleotides read TGTGCCACTGAGGGTGGAGGGAACACTGAAGCTTTCTTT. It yields the protein CATEGGGNTEAFF.

The V and J genes are TRBV10-3 and TRBJ2-7; 11 bases align to TRBD1. Unmatched junction bases numbered 1, after V lost 3 bases and J lost 3 bases. The CDR3 contains 14 residues. Per the germline V gene, CDR1 is ENHRY and CDR2 is SYGVKD. Written as DNA, the CDR3 is TGTGCCATCAGTGACGGGACAGGGGGCTACGAGCAGTACTTC. It codes for CAISDGTGGYEQYF.

This chain links TRBV9 with TRBJ1-2, with D perhaps TRBD1 (5 bases). The V gene's germline CDR1 is SGDLS and CDR2 YYNGEE. The CDR3 covers 13 residues. V gave up 4 bases and J gave up 10 bases, with 17 bases separating them. Here the CDR3 reads CASSPGAGFDYTF. The CDR3 bases are TGTGCCAGCAGCCCTGGGGCGGGCTTTGACTACACCTTC. The full variable domain, completed using reference TRBV9 and TRBJ1-2, is DSGVTQTPKHLITATGQRVTLRCSPRSGDLSVYWYQQSLDQGLQFLIQYYNGEERAKGNILERFSAQQFPDLHSELNLSSLELGDSALYFCASSPGAGFDYTFGSGTRLTVV.

V usage is TRBV6-5 and J usage is TRBJ2-7, with 8 bases aligning to TRBD2. The V gene's germline CDR1 is MNHEY and CDR2 SVGAGI. The J segment lost 4 bases and the V segment lost 2 bases, leaving 7 bases of the junction unmatched. The CDR3 runs to 15 residues. The CDR3 region is CASSYDGLAGYEQYF. The CDR3 region has the DNA TGTGCCAGCAGTTACGACGGACTAGCAGGGTACGAGCAGTACTTC.

This clonotype has just one count. The chain employs TRBV7-3 and TRBJ2-1; TRBD2 matches at 7 bases. J lost 7 bases, V lost 5 bases, and 8 bases had no gene match. The CDR3 is 14 amino acids. Germline V lookup: CDR1 SGHTA, CDR2 FQGTGA. CDR3 region: CASSLVSGDNEQFF. The CDR3, as DNA: TGTGCCAGCAGCCTCGTCAGCGGGGATAATGAGCAGTTCTTC.

The rearrangement links TRBV13 to TRBJ1-1; D is perhaps TRBD1 (6 bases). V was cut by 4 bases and J by 5 bases, with 14 bases left in between. CDR1 PRHDT and CDR2 FYEKMQ come from the germline V gene (reference sequence). The CDR3 extends over 14 amino acids. The CDR3 reads CASSSPQGLTEAFF. CDR3 coding DNA: TGTGCCAGCAGCTCCCCACAGGGTTTGACTGAAGCTTTCTTT. Together with reference TRBV13 and TRBJ1-1, the CDR3 gives the full variable domain: AAGVIQSPRHLIKEKRETATLKCYPIPRHDTVYWYQQGPGQDPQFLISFYEKMQSDKGSIPDRFSAQQFSDYHSELNMSSLELGDSALYFCASSSPQGLTEAFFGQGTRLTVV.

The chain carries TRBV5-1 and TRBJ2-7, with D perhaps TRBD1 or TRBD2 (6 bases each). The CDR3 contains 15 residues. The germline V and J ends were trimmed by 0 bases and 3 bases, with 13 bases remaining between them. The germline V gene encodes CDR1 SGHRS and CDR2 YFSETQ. The CDR3, as DNA: TGCGCCAGCAGCTTGGGATCGGGGGCAGGCTACGAGCAGTACTTC. Amino acids: CASSLGSGAGYEQYF.

The genes are TRBV10-3 and TRBJ2-7; 10 nucleotides match TRBD1. The CDR3 length is 16 residues. Germline values: CDR1 ENHRY, CDR2 SYGVKD. Unmatched junction bases numbered 16, after V lost 2 bases and J lost 12 bases. CDR3 coding DNA: TGTGCCATCAGTGAGGCCCCGACAGGGGGCCCACCTGATTGGTACTTC. Amino acid sequence: CAISEAPTGGPPDWYF.

CDR3 DNA: TGTGCCACCAGCAGAGAGAGACTTGGGCCAGATGAGCAGTTCTTC. Translated: CATSRERLGPDEQFF. The chain employs TRBV15 and TRBJ2-1; D not resolved. The CDR3 spans 15 residues. Trimming stripped 0 bases from V and 8 bases from J, with 14 bases between. Germline CDR1 is LNHNV and CDR2 is YYDKDF (reference sequence).

This chain connects TRBV9 to TRBJ2-1; D may be TRBD2 (6 bases). This CDR3 region has 16 residues. V shed 0 bases and J shed 6 bases, with 16 bases lying between them. Germline-derived CDR1 and CDR2 are SGDLS and YYNGEE. CDR3 in DNA: TGTGCCAGCAGCGTAGCTTACGGGAGTCGAGCCAATGAGCAGTTCTTC. Translating gives CASSVAYGSRANEQFF. The variable domain in full, with the rest retrieved from reference TRBV9 and TRBJ2-1, is DSGVTQTPKHLITATGQRVTLRCSPRSGDLSVYWYQQSLDQGLQFLIQYYNGEERAKGNILERFSAQQFPDLHSELNLSSLELGDSALYFCASSVAYGSRANEQFFGPGTRLTVL.

The chain employs TRBV6-5 and TRBJ2-7; D unresolved. Between the trimmed V and J ends, which lost 5 bases and 0 bases, there was a span of 14 bases. The CDR3 has 15 residues. Germline V gene data show CDR1 as MNHEY and CDR2 as SVGAGI. CDR3 region: CASSTLAGYSYEQYF. CDR3 DNA: TGTGCCAGCAGTACCCTCGCCGGATACTCCTACGAGCAGTACTTC.

This sequence joins TRBV29-1 and TRBJ1-1; no reliable D call. Trimming took off 3 bases at V and 1 base at J, with 3 bases between the two ends. This CDR3 is built from 11 residues. Germline assignment: CDR1 SQVTM and CDR2 ANQGSEA. The CDR3: CSVEKNTEAFF. CDR3 sequence (DNA): TGCAGCGTTGAGAAGAACACTGAAGCTTTCTTT.

The J gene is TRBJ2-5, the V gene TRBV6-5; TRBD1 is a possible D gene (8 bases). Germline CDR1 and CDR2: MNHEY and SVGAGI. The CDR3 extends over 15 amino acids. Trimming shortened V by 5 bases and J by 6 bases, and 19 bases separated the two germline ends. This CDR3 reads CASSPTGGGRQTQYF. The CDR3 bases are TGTGCCAGCAGTCCCACAGGGGGGGGGAGGCAGACCCAGTACTTC.

This clonotype appeared a single time. V is TRBV4-1 and J is TRBJ2-1, with 9 positions matching TRBD2. Germline values: CDR1 MGHRA, CDR2 YSYEKL. V shed 4 bases and J 5 bases; nucleotides not matched to a gene: 18. CDR3 length: 19 amino acids. The CDR3 region has the DNA TGCGCCAGCAGCCCAAGATTTGATATCAGCGGGGGGATCAACAATGAGCAGTTCTTC. The encoded protein is CASSPRFDISGGINNEQFF.

V usage is TRBV11-2 and J usage is TRBJ2-1; 9 bases line up with TRBD1. CDR1 is SGHAT and CDR2 is FQNNGV in the germline V gene. V dropped 8 bases and J dropped 3; count of bases not matched to a gene: 11. CDR3 length: 16 amino acids. CDR3 loop: CASRLIGTGNYNEQFF. CDR3 nucleotide sequence: TGTGCCAGCCGACTGATTGGGACAGGGAACTACAATGAGCAGTTCTTC.

V is TRBV4-2 and J is TRBJ2-1, with 12 positions matching TRBD2. The CDR3 covers 16 residues. Trimming removed 2 bases from V and 4 bases from J; junction bases left unmatched: 3. Germline CDR1 LGHNA, CDR2 YNFKEQ. DNA of the CDR3: TGTGCCAGCAGCCAACGACTAGCGGGAGCGTACAATGAGCAGTTCTTC. Protein sequence: CASSQRLAGAYNEQFF.

The chain employs TRBV21-1 and TRBJ1-2; the listed D gene, TRBD1, was not tested against the DNA. TRBV21-1 is a documented pseudogene. The CDR3 consists of 17 residues. The DNA for the CDR3 is TGTGCCAGCAGCAAAGAAGGGTATGGGGGGCGCAGCTATGGCTACACCTTC. It yields the protein CASSKEGYGGRSYGYTF.

This clonotype was recorded once. CDR3 coding DNA: TGTGCCTGGGACAGTACCTCTGGAAACACCATATATTTT. Residues: CAWDSTSGNTIYF. This rearrangement joins TRBV30 to TRBJ1-3; weak D call: TRBD1 (5 bases). This CDR3 comprises 13 residues. Trimming removed 5 bases at V and 0 bases at J, with 8 bases between. Germline V gene lookup returns CDR1 GTSNPN and CDR2 SVGIG (reference sequence).

The chain recombines TRBV25-1 with TRBJ2-1; D assignment may be TRBD1 or TRBD2 (5 bases each). The germline V gene encodes CDR1 MGHDK and CDR2 SYGVNS. The V end was cut by 4 bases, the J end by 7 bases, with 20 bases between. The CDR3 contains 16 residues. Written as DNA, the CDR3 is TGTGCCAGCAGTGGGCCGGGACGCCTTACTTTGAATGAGCAGTTCTTC. It codes for CASSGPGRLTLNEQFF.

This clonotype was detected only a few times. The chain carries TRBV28 and TRBJ2-5; no definite D call. V shed 2 bases and J shed 1 base, with 5 bases lying between them. Germline loops: CDR1 MDHEN, CDR2 SYDVKM. The CDR3 has 13 residues. Here the CDR3 DNA reads TGTGCCAGCAGTTTAAACAGCCAAGAGACCCAGTACTTC. Its translation is CASSLNSQETQYF.

The chain recombines TRBV29-1 with TRBJ2-7; 9 bases are a match to TRBD2. This CDR3 contains 14 residues. With V trimmed by 7 bases and J by 2 bases, 9 bases remained unmatched. CDR1 is SQVTM, CDR2 ANQGSEA, per germline. The CDR3 protein is CSASGAGGAYEQYF. Here the CDR3 DNA reads TGCAGCGCGTCCGGAGCGGGAGGCGCCTACGAGCAGTACTTC.